This TCR beta chain was captured in a study of blood T cell repertoires in COVID-19. The data were produced by immunoSEQ multiplex PCR, yet TCRdb's version contains in-frame clones alone and is incomplete. The sample includes 150,000 to 200,000 clones, 79% of them seen just once. Enrolment of Seattle patients took place during active infection, and they were followed longitudinally. The CDR3 runs to 13 residues. CDR1 LNHDA and CDR2 SQIVND come from the germline V gene (reference sequence). V shed 6 bases and J shed 2 bases, with 10 bases lying between them. This chain links TRBV19 with TRBJ1-1; D not resolved. This sequence originates from a woman in her forties with COVID-19, enrolled during active disease. Specimen: peripheral blood. The CDR3 nucleotides are TGTGCCAGTAGGGTGGCAGTAAACACTGAAGCTTTCTTT. This encodes CASRVAVNTEAFF.